A single sample is the source of the 8 T cell receptor beta chains below, sequenced in a study of Ad26.COV2.S vaccination and SARS-CoV-2 variants. Stated treatment: 19 received Ad26.COV2.S at low or high dose, single or two shots; 5 received placebo; per-sample allocation not given. It was on day 63 after the first vaccine or placebo injection that samples were taken. This table comes from immunoSEQ multiplex PCR, and its TCRdb copy is limited to in-frame clones, with some not included. The table includes about 350,000 clones, around 90% detected once. Sequenced material: peripheral blood, taken in a trial of Ad26.COV2.S vaccine versus placebo. These receptors came from a person aged 18 to 65 who received the Ad26.COV2.S COVID-19 vaccine or a placebo.

The chain employs TRBV6-5 and TRBJ2-7; the D is unclear. CDR1 is MNHEY, CDR2 SVGAGI, per germline. V lost 6 bases, J lost 2 bases, and 8 bases lay in between. The CDR3 is made up of 12 amino acids. CDR3 sequence reads: CASSRRTYEQYF. The DNA of the CDR3 is TGTGCCAGCAGCCGAAGAACCTACGAGCAGTACTTC.

This clone was recorded once. The chain joins TRBV6-4 to TRBJ2-3; D is unclear. Germline V gene data show CDR1 as MRHNA and CDR2 as SNTAGT. V was shortened by 4 bases and J by 1 base, with 6 bases between the two germline ends. This CDR3 has 13 amino acids. The CDR3, as DNA: TGTGCCAGCAGTGTCAGCGGCACAGATACGCAGTATTTT. Translating gives CASSVSGTDTQYF.

Regarding this clone: Other DNA sequences in this specimen translate into the identical CDR3. V gene TRBV18 combines with J gene TRBJ1-4; D is unresolved. From germline, CDR1 is KGHSH and CDR2 LQKENI. Trimming cost V 3 bases and J 5 bases, with 10 bases left between them. The CDR3 is made up of 14 amino acids. The CDR3 sequence: CASSPGTGNEKLFF. The DNA for the CDR3 is TGTGCCAGCTCACCCGGTACGGGCAATGAAAAACTGTTTTTT.

The chain has TRBV7-3 and TRBJ2-3; 8 bases are a match to TRBD1. Germline V gives CDR1 SGHTA, CDR2 FQGTGA. This CDR3 is 14 amino acids long. Losses at the gene ends were 4 bases for V and 4 bases for J; bases not matched to a gene: 4. The CDR3 bases are TGTGCCAGCAGCTCGACAGGGGTCCCAGATACGCAGTATTTT. Protein product: CASSSTGVPDTQYF.

In its sample, this clone was seen once. The genes are TRBV10-3 and TRBJ2-5; 7 positions match TRBD2. The germline V gene has CDR1 ENHRY and CDR2 SYGVKD. CDR3 size: 15 residues. V dropped 4 bases and J dropped 5; count of bases not matched to a gene: 10. CDR3 amino acids: CAISGEGRWTETQYF. DNA for the CDR3: TGTGCCATCAGTGGGGAGGGGAGGTGGACGGAGACCCAGTACTTC.

In DNA, the CDR3 is TGTGCCAGCAGTTACGAGGGAGGGAGTCTAGGTTACGAGCAGTACTTC. It encodes CASSYEGGSLGYEQYF. The chain is built from TRBV6-5 and TRBJ2-7, with 7 bases identical to TRBD2. The V and J ends lost 2 bases and 4 bases, in that order; junction bases with no gene match: 11. CDR3 length: 16 amino acids. Germline loops: CDR1 MNHEY, CDR2 SVGAGI.

The table lists this clone with a count of one. V and J are TRBV7-2 and TRBJ2-5; no firm D call. This CDR3 spans 13 amino acids. The germline gives CDR1 SGHTA, CDR2 FQGNSA. V was clipped by 3 bases and J by 1 base, with 6 bases between them. The chain's CDR3 is CASSFGRQETQYF. The CDR3 DNA reads as TGTGCCAGCAGCTTTGGACGCCAAGAGACCCAGTACTTC.

The chain carries TRBV5-4 and TRBJ1-4; D is possibly TRBD1 (5 bases). Germline-derived CDR1 and CDR2 are SGHNT and YYREEE (reference sequence). The CDR3 has 13 amino acids. V lost 4 bases and J lost 6, with 10 bases in between. The CDR3 protein is CASSPTQDEKLFF. The CDR3 nucleotides read TGTGCCAGCAGCCCGACACAGGATGAAAAACTGTTTTTT.